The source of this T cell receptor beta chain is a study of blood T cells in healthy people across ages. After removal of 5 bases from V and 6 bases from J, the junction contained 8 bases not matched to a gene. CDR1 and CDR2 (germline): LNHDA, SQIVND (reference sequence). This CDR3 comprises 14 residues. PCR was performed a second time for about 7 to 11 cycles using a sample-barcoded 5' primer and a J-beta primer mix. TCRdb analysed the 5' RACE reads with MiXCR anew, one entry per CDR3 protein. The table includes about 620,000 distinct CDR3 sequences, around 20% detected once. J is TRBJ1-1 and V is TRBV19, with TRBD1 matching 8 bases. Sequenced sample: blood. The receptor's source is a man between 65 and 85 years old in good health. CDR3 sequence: CASSGGQGSSEAFF. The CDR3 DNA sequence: TGTGCCAGTAGTGGAGGACAGGGTAGCTCTGAAGCTTTCTTT.